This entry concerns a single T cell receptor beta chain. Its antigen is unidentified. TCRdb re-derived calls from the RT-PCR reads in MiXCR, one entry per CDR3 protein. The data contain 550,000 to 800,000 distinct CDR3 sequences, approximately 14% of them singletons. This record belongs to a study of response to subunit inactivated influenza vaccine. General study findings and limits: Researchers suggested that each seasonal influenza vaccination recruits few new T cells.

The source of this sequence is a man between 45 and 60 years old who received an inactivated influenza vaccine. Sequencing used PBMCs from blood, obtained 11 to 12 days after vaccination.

CDR3 sequence reads: CSARDHRAQGAFF. The CDR3, as DNA: TGCAGTGCTAGAGATCACAGGGCGCAGGGAGCTTTCTTT. The chain joins TRBV20-1 to TRBJ1-1, with D perhaps TRBD1 (6 bases). The CDR3 consists of 13 residues. In germline, CDR1 is DFQATT, CDR2 SNEGSKA (reference sequence). Trimming shortened V by 0 bases and J by 10 bases, and 15 bases separated the two germline ends.